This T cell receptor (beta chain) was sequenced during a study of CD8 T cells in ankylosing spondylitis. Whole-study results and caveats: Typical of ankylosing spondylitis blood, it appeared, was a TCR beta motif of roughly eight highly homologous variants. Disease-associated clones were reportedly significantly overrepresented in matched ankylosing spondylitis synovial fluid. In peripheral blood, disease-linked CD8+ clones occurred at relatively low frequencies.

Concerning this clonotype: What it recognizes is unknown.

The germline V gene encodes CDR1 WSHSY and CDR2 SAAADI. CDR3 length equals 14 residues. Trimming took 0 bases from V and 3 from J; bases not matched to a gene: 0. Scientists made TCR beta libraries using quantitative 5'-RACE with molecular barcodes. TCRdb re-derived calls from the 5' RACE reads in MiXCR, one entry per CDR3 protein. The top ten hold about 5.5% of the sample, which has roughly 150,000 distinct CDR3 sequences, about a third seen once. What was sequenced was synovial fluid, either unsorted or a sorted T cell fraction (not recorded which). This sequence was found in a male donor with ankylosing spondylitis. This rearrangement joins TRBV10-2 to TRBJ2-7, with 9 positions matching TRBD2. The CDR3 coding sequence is TGCGCCAGCAGTGAGTCGACTAGCGGCTACGAGCAGTACTTC. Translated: CASSESTSGYEQYF.